This record looks at one TCR beta chain sequence and its context. The sample comes from a study of blood T cell repertoires in COVID-19. Overall study: The United States, Italy and Spain were the sources of the acute and convalescent COVID-19 samples. Sources were T cells, B-cell-depleted T cells, or PBMCs; the material itself was cDNA or gDNA.

Trimming cost V 3 bases and J 5 bases; bases outside gene matches: 8. Germline values: CDR1 LNHDA, CDR2 SQIVND (reference sequence). The CDR3 covers 15 residues. In the source study's methods: Amplification from reference gene primers served as the basis for estimated nucleated cell counts. Measured with immunoSEQ multiplex PCR; TCRdb has only the in-frame clones, and not every one. That table furnishes V, J and clone size, whereas the DNA furnished D and trimming. Of hundreds of thousands of clones detected, around nine tenths appear once; the ten largest clones hold 2% to 2.5%. The receptor comes from a woman aged 40 to 50 who had recovered from COVID-19. This sequence joins TRBV19 and TRBJ1-1; the match to TRBD1 covers 8 bases. Source material: peripheral blood. CDR3 coding DNA: TGTGCCAGTAGTATGGGCAGGGGGCGAGGGACTGAAGCTTTCTTT. Residues: CASSMGRGRGTEAFF. The variable domain in full, with the rest retrieved from reference TRBV19 and TRBJ1-1, is DGGITQSPKYLFRKEGQNVTLSCEQNLNHDAMYWYRQDPGQGLRLIYYSQIVNDFQKGDIAEGYSVSREKKESFPLTVTSAQKNPTAFYLCASSMGRGRGTEAFFGQGTRLTVV.